These T cell receptor beta chains were read from a single sample in a study of T-cell memory formation after mild COVID-19. TCRdb re-called the 5' RACE reads through MiXCR, storing one row per CDR3 protein. Altogether about 4,300 distinct CDR3 sequences are present, roughly 16% being singletons, with the ten largest covering 2% to 2.5%. The specimen was PBMCs or a T cell subset sorted from them (not recorded which). The receptors originated from an adult who had mild COVID-19 (a few samples of this study predate the infection). Cell type and time point are not known. Both conserved end residues are part of each CDR3. Each record gives: CDR3 protein, J gene, V gene, clone size. A clone size is listed for some rows: how often the clone was seen (once, few, many), or a class if it is expanded.

cdr3_aa: CASSERPGPSGNTIYF
j_call: TRBJ1-3
v_call: TRBV7-8
clone_size: medium-sized

cdr3_aa: CASSLFTRTGEQYF
j_call: TRBJ2-7
v_call: TRBV28
clone_size: .

cdr3_aa: CASIFDTQYF
j_call: TRBJ2-3
v_call: TRBV7-3
clone_size: medium-sized

cdr3_aa: CASSVTSGHTDTQYF
j_call: TRBJ2-3
v_call: TRBV9
clone_size: once

cdr3_aa: CASSWDRGEQFF
j_call: TRBJ2-1
v_call: TRBV5-6
clone_size: .

cdr3_aa: CASSLAGRTDTQYF
j_call: TRBJ2-3
v_call: TRBV3-1
clone_size: medium-sized

cdr3_aa: CASSISGTGELFF
j_call: TRBJ2-2
v_call: TRBV19
clone_size: medium-sized

cdr3_aa: CASSLSLNGYTF
j_call: TRBJ1-2
v_call: TRBV12-3/TRBV12-4
clone_size: medium-sized

cdr3_aa: CASSYGGTDTQYF
j_call: TRBJ2-3
v_call: TRBV6-2/TRBV6-3
clone_size: medium-sized

cdr3_aa: CSALYRGHEQFF
j_call: TRBJ2-1
v_call: TRBV20-1
clone_size: medium-sized

cdr3_aa: CSARSHGTGTYEQYF
j_call: TRBJ2-7
v_call: TRBV20-1
clone_size: .

cdr3_aa: CASSKAGTGAQPQHF
j_call: TRBJ1-5
v_call: TRBV3-1
clone_size: .

cdr3_aa: CASSRRSQETQYF
j_call: TRBJ2-5
v_call: TRBV5-5
clone_size: .

cdr3_aa: CASSLSRGRYNEQFF
j_call: TRBJ2-1
v_call: TRBV7-6
clone_size: .

cdr3_aa: CASSPTGFGDTQYF
j_call: TRBJ2-3
v_call: TRBV4-3
clone_size: medium-sized

cdr3_aa: CASSPSADVNYGYTF
j_call: TRBJ1-2
v_call: TRBV4-1
clone_size: medium-sized

cdr3_aa: CASSLGQYSGANVLTF
j_call: TRBJ2-6
v_call: TRBV5-1
clone_size: medium-sized

cdr3_aa: CASSESSNTEAFF
j_call: TRBJ1-1
v_call: TRBV18
clone_size: medium-sized

cdr3_aa: CASSSVGLASGELFF
j_call: TRBJ2-2
v_call: TRBV7-2
clone_size: medium-sized